These T cell receptor beta chains were read from a single sample in a study of cytomegalovirus exposure and HLA in healthy donors. The repertoire was sequenced with immunoSEQ multiplex PCR; TCRdb's copy has only in-frame clones and lacks some. The table shows about 190,000 clones, with about 81% occurring only once. Specimen: PBMCs. The receptor set was obtained from a young man in good health and CMV-seropositive. The CDR3 runs from the conserved cysteine through the conserved F or W. A D gene is named only where the DNA matches it firmly. For some rows the clone size is stated as once, few or many, or as a class when expanded; others skip it.

J gene	clone size	D gene	V gene	CDR3 DNA	CDR3 protein
TRBJ2-7	.	.	TRBV28	TGTGCCAGCAGTTTAGACCCGGACATCTCCTACGAGCAGTACTTC	CASSLDPDISYEQYF
TRBJ1-1	.	.	TRBV7-9	TGTGCCAGCAGCTGGACTGAGAACACTGAAGCTTTCTTT	CASSWTENTEAFF
TRBJ1-2	.	TRBD1	TRBV5-4	TGTGCCAGCAGCCTCCCCGGACAGGGGGCTGATGGCTACACCTTC	CASSLPGQGADGYTF
TRBJ1-3	.	.	TRBV4-1	TGCGCCAGCAGCCCATACAGGGACGAAAGAAACACCATATATTTT	CASSPYRDERNTIYF
TRBJ1-2	.	.	TRBV5-6	TGTGCCAGCAGCTTGGCGGGAGCTAACTATGGCTACACCTTC	CASSLAGANYGYTF
TRBJ2-5	.	.	TRBV7-9	TGTGCCAGCAGCTTAATGGAGCTGGAGGAGACCCAGTACTTC	CASSLMELEETQYF
TRBJ2-3	.	.	TRBV28	TGTGCCAGCACGAGGGAGGAAGATACGCAGTATTTT	CASTREEDTQYF
TRBJ1-5	once	.	TRBV19	TGTGCCAGTACCCCAACCGGGACTGTAAATCAGCCCCAGCATTTT	CASTPTGTVNQPQHF
TRBJ1-4	once	.	TRBV4-2	TGTGCCAGCAACATTCGAGGTGAAAAACTGTTTTTT	CASNIRGEKLFF
TRBJ2-3	.	TRBD2	TRBV5-1	TGCGCCAGCAGCTTGGGACTAGCGGGAGGGCCCGCTGGCACAGATACGCAGTATTTT	CASSLGLAGGPAGTDTQYF
TRBJ2-5	few	.	TRBV12-5	TGTGCTAGCGATTCTGGCGGAGGATACCAAGAGACCCAGTACTTC	CASDSGGGYQETQYF
TRBJ2-7	.	.	TRBV7-8	TGTGCCAGCAGCGCGTGGGGCCAGGGGACCTACGAGCAGTACTTC	CASSAWGQGTYEQYF
TRBJ2-5	few	.	TRBV4-3	TGCGCCAGCAGCCAAGATCTGGCGGACCAAGAGACCCAGTACTTC	CASSQDLADQETQYF
TRBJ2-1	.	TRBD2	TRBV9	TGTGCCAGCAGCGTAGGCCTAGCGGGGGGCCGGGGCAATGAGCAGTTCTTC	CASSVGLAGGRGNEQFF
TRBJ2-5	.	.	TRBV27	TGTGCCAGCAGTTTATCAAGCGTCACGGGGACCCAGTACTTC	CASSLSSVTGTQYF
TRBJ2-1	.	TRBD2	TRBV6-4	TGTGCCAGCAGTAATTTTTATACTAGCGGCGGTTACAATGAGCAGTTCTTC	CASSNFYTSGGYNEQFF
TRBJ2-5	.	.	TRBV9	TGTGCCAGCAGCGTAAGGGGGGGGGAGACCCAGTACTTC	CASSVRGGETQYF
TRBJ1-5	.	.	TRBV11-2	TGTGCCAGCAGCTTGGGAGACACTTACCAGCCCCAGCATTTT	CASSLGDTYQPQHF
TRBJ1-1	.	.	TRBV5-1	TGCGCCAGCAGCAGGGGTGGCGGTTACACTGAAGCTTTCTTT	CASSRGGGYTEAFF
TRBJ2-3	few	TRBD1	TRBV12-5	TGTGCTAGTGGCCGCGGACAGGACGGCTCGCCGGCCCCAGATACGCAGTATTTT	CASGRGQDGSPAPDTQYF
TRBJ1-2	.	.	TRBV27	TGTGCCAGCAGTTCTCACAGGGTCCCCAGGGGTGGCTACACCTTC	CASSSHRVPRGGYTF
TRBJ1-2	.	.	TRBV6-5	TGTGCCAGCAGTTACGATACGGGATTTAACTATGGCTACACCTTC	CASSYDTGFNYGYTF
TRBJ1-2	.	.	TRBV7-8	TGTGCCAGCAGCTTAGTAGGCCAGGGGAACTATGGCTACACCTTC	CASSLVGQGNYGYTF
TRBJ2-1	.	TRBD2	TRBV5-1	TGCGCCAGCAGCTCCCGGGTAGCGGGAGGCTACAATGAGCAGTTCTTC	CASSSRVAGGYNEQFF
TRBJ2-7	.	.	TRBV7-9	TGTGCCAGCAGCTTGAGCTACGAGCAGTACTTC	CASSLSYEQYF
TRBJ1-2	.	.	TRBV28	TGTGCCAGCAGTCCAGGGCCTTCACCCTATGGCTACACCTTC	CASSPGPSPYGYTF
TRBJ1-2	.	.	TRBV18	TGTGCCAGCTCACCACCGGGGGGAGACGGCTACACCTTC	CASSPPGGDGYTF
TRBJ2-6	.	.	TRBV30	TGTGCCGGTCAACAGGCTGGGGCCAACGTCCTGACTTTC	CAGQQAGANVLTF
TRBJ2-1	.	TRBD2	TRBV7-9	TGTGCCAGCAGCAACTCCGGACTAGCCGCCGGTGAGCAGTTCTTC	CASSNSGLAAGEQFF
TRBJ1-1	few	.	TRBV4-1	TGCGCCAGCAGCCCAGGCGGGGGTATCGACACTGAAGCTTTCTTT	CASSPGGGIDTEAFF
TRBJ1-6	.	TRBD1	TRBV9	TGTGCCAGCAGGGCCGGGACAGGGGGCAATTCACCCCTCCACTTT	CASRAGTGGNSPLHF
TRBJ1-6	.	.	TRBV30	TGTGCCTGGAGACCAGGGGATTGGAATTCACCCCTCCACTTT	CAWRPGDWNSPLHF
TRBJ2-5	.	TRBD1	TRBV13	TGTGCCAGCAGCCCGGGGACAGGGGGAGGAGAGACCCAGTACTTC	CASSPGTGGGETQYF
TRBJ2-3	.	TRBD2	TRBV7-2	TGTGCCAGCAGCTTAGCAGGGCTAGCGGGAGTTCCAGATACGCAGTATTTT	CASSLAGLAGVPDTQYF
TRBJ1-6	.	.	TRBV19	TGTGCCAGTAGGCATCAACAGGTCCGTGATTCACCCCTCCACTTT	CASRHQQVRDSPLHF
TRBJ2-7	.	.	TRBV25-1	TGTGCCAGCAGTGAGGGAAGGTGGGGGCCCCTATACGAGCAGTACTTC	CASSEGRWGPLYEQYF
TRBJ1-6	few	TRBD1	TRBV7-6	TGTGCCAGCAGCCCCCGACAGGGTCCGCCCCTCCACTTT	CASSPRQGPPLHF
TRBJ1-2	.	TRBD1	TRBV5-6	TGTGCCAGCAGCTCCCGGGGACAGGTTTATGGCTACACCTTC	CASSSRGQVYGYTF
TRBJ1-1	.	.	TRBV11-2	TGTGCCAGCAGCTTAATGACAGCAGGCCCTGAAGCTTTCTTT	CASSLMTAGPEAFF
TRBJ1-6	.	.	TRBV7-6	TGTGCCAGCAGCTTAGGGGGGAGGGGAGGCAATTCACCCCTCCACTTT	CASSLGGRGGNSPLHF
TRBJ1-3	.	.	TRBV9	TGTGCCAGCAGCGTAGGGGGGCAGACTGGTGGAAACACCATATATTTT	CASSVGGQTGGNTIYF
TRBJ1-3	.	.	TRBV6-1	TGTGCCAGCAGTGACCGGGGGTATGGAGACACCATATATTTT	CASSDRGYGDTIYF